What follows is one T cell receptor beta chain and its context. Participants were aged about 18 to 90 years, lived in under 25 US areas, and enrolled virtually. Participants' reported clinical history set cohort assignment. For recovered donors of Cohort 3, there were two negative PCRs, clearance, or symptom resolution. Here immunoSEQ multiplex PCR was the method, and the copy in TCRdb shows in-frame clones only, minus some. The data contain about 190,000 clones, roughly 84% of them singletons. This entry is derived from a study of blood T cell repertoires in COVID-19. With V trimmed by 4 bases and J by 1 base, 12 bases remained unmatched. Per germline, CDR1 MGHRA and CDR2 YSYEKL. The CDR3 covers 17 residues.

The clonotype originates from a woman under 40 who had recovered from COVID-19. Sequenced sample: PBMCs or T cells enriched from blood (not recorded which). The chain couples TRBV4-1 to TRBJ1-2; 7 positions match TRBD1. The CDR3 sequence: CASSLTVGDSINYGYTF. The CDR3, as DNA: TGCGCCAGCAGCCTAACGGTAGGGGACAGCATTAACTATGGCTACACCTTC.